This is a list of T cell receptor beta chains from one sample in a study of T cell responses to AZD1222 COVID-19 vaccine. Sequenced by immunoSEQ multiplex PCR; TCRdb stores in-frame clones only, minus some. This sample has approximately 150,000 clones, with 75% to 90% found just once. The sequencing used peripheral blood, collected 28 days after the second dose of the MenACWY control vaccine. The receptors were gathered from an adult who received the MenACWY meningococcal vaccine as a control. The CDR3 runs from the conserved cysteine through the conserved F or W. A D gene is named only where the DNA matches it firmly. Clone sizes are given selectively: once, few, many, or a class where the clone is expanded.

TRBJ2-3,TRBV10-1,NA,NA,TGCGCCAGCAGCGTTGTAGGGCTGGGAAATACGCAGTATTTT,CASSVVGLGNTQYF
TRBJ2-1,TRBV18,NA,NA,TGTGCCAGCTCACCATTTTTAGCGGAAGCCTCCTACAATGAGCAGTTCTTC,CASSPFLAEASYNEQFF
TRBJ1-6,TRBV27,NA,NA,TGTGCCAGCAGTTTCAAGGGCGATTCACCCCTCCACTTT,CASSFKGDSPLHF
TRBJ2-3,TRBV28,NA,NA,TGTGCCAGCACACAGGCCACAGATACGCAGTATTTT,CASTQATDTQYF
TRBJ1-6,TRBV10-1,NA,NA,TGCGCCAGCAGTCTTACAGGGAATTCACCCCTCCACTTT,CASSLTGNSPLHF
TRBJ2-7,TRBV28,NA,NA,TGTGCCAGCACCCCTCAGGGGTACGAGCAGTACTTC,CASTPQGYEQYF
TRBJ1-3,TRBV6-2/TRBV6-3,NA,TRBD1,TGTGCCAGCAGCTCTGGACAGGCTGGAAACACCATATATTTT,CASSSGQAGNTIYF
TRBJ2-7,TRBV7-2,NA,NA,TGTGCCAGCAGCTTGGAGGACACCTTTTACGAGCAGTACTTC,CASSLEDTFYEQYF
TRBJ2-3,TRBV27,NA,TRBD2,TGTGCCAGCAGTTTATGGGCGGGGGATTCCTCAAGCACAGATACGCAGTATTTT,CASSLWAGDSSSTDTQYF
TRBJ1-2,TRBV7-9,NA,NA,TGTGCCAGCAGCTTAAAGGACAGACCCTATGGCTACACCTTC,CASSLKDRPYGYTF
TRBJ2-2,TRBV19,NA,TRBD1,TGTGCCAGTAGTCCGCAGGGGGCCGGGGAGCTGTTTTTT,CASSPQGAGELFF
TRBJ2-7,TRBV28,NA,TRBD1,TGTGCCAGCAGTTTACAGGGGGCCTACGAGCAGTACTTC,CASSLQGAYEQYF
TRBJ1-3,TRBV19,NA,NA,TGTGCCAGTAGTCTTCAGAACTCTGGAAACACCATATATTTT,CASSLQNSGNTIYF
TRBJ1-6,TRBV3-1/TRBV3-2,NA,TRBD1,TGTGCCAGCAGCCAGCGTTTTCGGGACAGGGGGCATTCACCCCTCCACTTT,CASSQRFRDRGHSPLHF
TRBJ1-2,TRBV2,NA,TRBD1,TGTGCCAGCATCAGACAGGGGGCTAACTATGGCTACACCTTC,CASIRQGANYGYTF
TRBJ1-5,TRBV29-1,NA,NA,TGCAGCGCCCGGGAGCCAGGCAGCAATCAGCCCCAGCATTTT,CSAREPGSNQPQHF
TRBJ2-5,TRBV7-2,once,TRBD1,TGTGCCAGCAGCTTTGGGACCGGGACAGGGCAAGAGACCCAGTACTTC,CASSFGTGTGQETQYF
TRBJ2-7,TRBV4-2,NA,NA,TGTGCCAGCAGGCCCTCCACAGGGGTCCCGGCAAGAGCGGGAGCGTACGAGCAGTACTTC,CASRPSTGVPARAGAYEQYF
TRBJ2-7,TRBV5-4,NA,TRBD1,TGTGCCAGCAGCTTGGGTAAGGGGGCGAACGAGCAGTACTTC,CASSLGKGANEQYF
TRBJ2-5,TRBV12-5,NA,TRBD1,TGTGCTAGTGGTCCCGGGACAGGGAGGTTCGAGACCCAGTACTTC,CASGPGTGRFETQYF
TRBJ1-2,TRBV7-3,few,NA,TGTGCCAGCAGCCCGGGTGGGGACATTCGCGGCTACACCTTC,CASSPGGDIRGYTF
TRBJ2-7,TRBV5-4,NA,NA,TGTGCCAGCAGCTGGGACGGAAGCTCCTACGAGCAGTACTTC,CASSWDGSSYEQYF
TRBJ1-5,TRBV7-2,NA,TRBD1,TGTGCCAGCAGCTTGCGAACCGGGACAGGCCCCTTGGGCAATCAGCCCCAGCATTTT,CASSLRTGTGPLGNQPQHF
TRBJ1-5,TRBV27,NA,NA,TGTGCCAGCAGTCCGACTTTAAGTGGAGGTTTAGAGCCCCAGCATTTT,CASSPTLSGGLEPQHF
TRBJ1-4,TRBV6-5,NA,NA,TGTGCCAGCAGTAAGAATTCCCAGGGGTTAGGAAAACTGTTTTTT,CASSKNSQGLGKLFF
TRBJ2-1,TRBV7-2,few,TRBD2,TGTGCCAGCAGCTTAGTAACTAGCGGGAGGACCCCTAAGTTGGATGAGCAGTTCTTC,CASSLVTSGRTPKLDEQFF
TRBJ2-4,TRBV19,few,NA,TGTGCCAGTAGTATGGCAGGGAAATTAAACATTCAGTACTTC,CASSMAGKLNIQYF
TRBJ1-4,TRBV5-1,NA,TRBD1,TGCGCCAGCAGCTTAGGGGACAGGGGTACTAATGAAAAACTGTTTTTT,CASSLGDRGTNEKLFF
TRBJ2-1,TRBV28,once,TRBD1,TGTGCCAGCAATCCTCAGACAGGGGCAAATGAGCAGTTCTTC,CASNPQTGANEQFF
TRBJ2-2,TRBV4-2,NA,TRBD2,TGTGCCAGCAGCCGGGACTATCCCGTGCTGAGCGGGGAGCTGTTTTTT,CASSRDYPVLSGELFF
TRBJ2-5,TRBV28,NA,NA,TGTGCCAGCAGGTCGGGATCGACCGAGACCCAGTACTTC,CASRSGSTETQYF
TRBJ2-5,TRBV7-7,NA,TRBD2,TGTGCCAGCAGCTCCGGACTAGCGGGAGTATCAGAGACCCAGTACTTC,CASSSGLAGVSETQYF
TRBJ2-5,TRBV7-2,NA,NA,TGTGCCAGCAGCTGGGCAATCGAAGAGACCCAGTACTTC,CASSWAIEETQYF
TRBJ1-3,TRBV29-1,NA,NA,TGCAGCGCCGTTTCTCAGGGAAACACCATATATTTT,CSAVSQGNTIYF
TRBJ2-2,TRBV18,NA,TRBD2,TGTGCCAGCTCACCTTGGACTAGCGGGAGGGCGAACACCGGGGAGCTGTTTTTT,CASSPWTSGRANTGELFF
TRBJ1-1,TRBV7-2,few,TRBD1,TGTGCCAGCAGCCCTCAGACAGGGTTGAACACTGAAGCTTTCTTT,CASSPQTGLNTEAFF
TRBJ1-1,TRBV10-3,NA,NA,TGTGCCATCAGTTCGGTGAACACTGAAGCTTTCTTT,CAISSVNTEAFF
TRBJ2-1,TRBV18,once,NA,TGTGCCAGCTCACCAATAAGGGGTGGATCCTACAATGAGCAGTTCTTC,CASSPIRGGSYNEQFF
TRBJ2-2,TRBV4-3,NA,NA,TGCGCCAGCAGCCAGGAGCCCGTCTCCGGGGAGCTGTTTTTT,CASSQEPVSGELFF